Following are 27 T cell receptor beta chains from one sample sequenced in a study of response to subunit inactivated influenza vaccine. TCRdb re-analysed the RT-PCR reads in MiXCR, keeping a single row per CDR3 protein. The profile shows hundreds of thousands of distinct CDR3 sequences, approximately 14% of them singletons. The material was PBMCs from blood, obtained around 14 days before vaccination. These receptors all stem from a man aged 50-59 years who received an inactivated influenza vaccine.

This clonotype was observed many times. The chain recombines TRBV7-9 with TRBJ2-4; 11 nucleotides line up with TRBD1. This CDR3 has 16 amino acids. After removal of 5 bases from V and 9 bases from J, the junction contained 12 bases not matched to a gene. Germline V CDR1 and CDR2: SEHNR, FQNEAQ (reference sequence). The CDR3 protein is CASSLNSGTGGIIQYF. DNA of the CDR3: TGTGCCAGCAGCCTCAATTCCGGGACAGGGGGAATCATTCAGTACTTC.

This chain joins TRBV27 and TRBJ1-1; 7 nucleotides match TRBD1. Germline CDR1 and CDR2: MNHEY and SMNVEV (reference sequence). The CDR3 has 15 residues. V lost 2 bases, J lost 3 bases, and 6 bases stayed unmatched. For the CDR3, the DNA is TGTGCCAGCAGTTTACGTTTACAGGGGTACACTGAAGCTTTCTTT. Its translation: CASSLRLQGYTEAFF.

The chain couples TRBV27 to TRBJ2-5, with D possibly being TRBD1 (7 bases). Germline assignment: CDR1 MNHEY and CDR2 SMNVEV (reference sequence). The CDR3 covers 14 residues. The V and J ends lost 8 bases and 4 bases respectively, with 17 bases between them. CDR3 in DNA: TGTGCCAGCTCGACCCAGGGGGGCACAGAGACCCAGTACTTC. Translation gives CASSTQGGTETQYF.

This clonotype appeared a few times. This chain links TRBV12-3 or TRBV12-4 with TRBJ2-5; 9 bases match TRBD2. The CDR3 totals 20 residues. With 3 bases clipped from V and 1 base from J, the junction kept 18 bases outside the gene matches. This CDR3 reads CASSLEGLRSGGTVQETQYF. In DNA, the CDR3 is TGTGCCAGCAGTTTGGAGGGGTTAAGAAGCGGGGGGACCGTCCAAGAGACCCAGTACTTC.

This clonotype was recorded many times. This chain connects TRBV4-1 to TRBJ2-2; 9 nucleotides match TRBD1. Germline-derived CDR1 and CDR2 are MGHRA and YSYEKL. The CDR3 has 16 residues. The trim removed 2 bases at V and 7 bases at J, leaving 8 bases unmatched. The CDR3 sequence: CASSQTGTGYSGELFF. Written as DNA, the CDR3 is TGCGCCAGCAGCCAAACCGGGACAGGGTATAGCGGGGAGCTGTTTTTT.

This clonotype has just a few counts. J is TRBJ1-2 and V is TRBV25-1; no firm D call. Trimming removed 1 base at V and 6 bases at J, with 9 bases between. Germline V lookup: CDR1 MGHDK, CDR2 SYGVNS. This CDR3 region has 13 residues. Here the CDR3 reads CASSESFRNGYTF. In nucleotides, the CDR3 is TGTGCCAGCAGTGAATCCTTCCGTAATGGCTACACCTTC.

The chain links TRBV4-3 to TRBJ1-6; maybe TRBD1 (5 bases). The CDR3 runs 18 residues. Germline CDR1 reads LGHNA; CDR2 reads YSLEER. V shed 1 base and J shed 0 bases, with 13 bases lying between them. The CDR3 loop is CASSQAWDRSSYNSPLHF. DNA of the CDR3: TGCGCCAGCAGCCAAGCTTGGGACCGGAGCTCCTATAATTCACCCCTCCACTTT.

This clonotype was seen just once. The J gene is TRBJ2-4, the V gene TRBV7-2; no definite D call. Germline V gene lookup returns CDR1 SGHTA and CDR2 FQGNSA. The CDR3 has 15 amino acids. Trimming shortened V by 2 bases and J by 1 base, and 9 bases separated the two germline ends. CDR3 amino acids: CASSLPTPAKNIQYF. CDR3 DNA: TGTGCCAGCAGCTTACCGACTCCTGCCAAAAACATTCAGTACTTC.

This chain links TRBV10-3 with TRBJ2-1; D unresolved. V was cut by 3 bases and J by 7 bases, with 10 bases left in between. The germline V gene encodes CDR1 ENHRY and CDR2 SYGVKD. The CDR3 totals 13 residues. CDR3 nucleotide sequence: TGTGCCATCAGTGACTTGGCTAGAAATGAGCAGTTCTTC. As protein: CAISDLARNEQFF.

The J gene is TRBJ2-7, the V gene TRBV19; D may be TRBD2 (5 bases). This CDR3 has 13 amino acids. Between the trimmed V and J ends, which lost 5 bases and 0 bases, there was a span of 8 bases. Germline assignment: CDR1 LNHDA and CDR2 SQIVND (reference sequence). Written as DNA, the CDR3 is TGTGCCAGTAGTGTCGGGATCTCCTACGAGCAGTACTTC. This codes for CASSVGISYEQYF. Looking up the rest from reference TRBV19 and TRBJ2-7 gives the full variable domain: DGGITQSPKYLFRKEGQNVTLSCEQNLNHDAMYWYRQDPGQGLRLIYYSQIVNDFQKGDIAEGYSVSREKKESFPLTVTSAQKNPTAFYLCASSVGISYEQYFGPGTRLTVT.

The genes are TRBV6-1 and TRBJ2-3; 10 bases fit TRBD2. The CDR3 runs 15 residues. The J segment lost 12 bases and the V segment lost 7 bases, leaving 16 bases of the junction unmatched. Germline V CDR1 and CDR2: MNHNS, SASEGT. The CDR3 region is CASNVAGGLTDSQYF. CDR3 nucleotide sequence: TGTGCCAGCAACGTAGCGGGAGGCCTCACAGACTCACAGTATTTT.

The chain combines TRBV3-1 with TRBJ2-2; tentatively, D is TRBD1 or TRBD2 (5 bases each). The V end lost 1 base, the J end lost 4 bases, and 10 bases lay between the germline ends. The CDR3 totals 15 residues. CDR1 is LGHDT and CDR2 is YNNKEL in the germline V gene (reference sequence). CDR3 nucleotide sequence: TGTGCCAGCAGCCAAGGGGGACCCTCCACCGGGGAGCTGTTTTTT. It translates to CASSQGGPSTGELFF.

This clonotype was counted between two and nine times. The chain carries TRBV10-3 and TRBJ2-6; TRBD1 matches 9 bases. The CDR3 is 22 amino acids. Germline V gene lookup returns CDR1 ENHRY and CDR2 SYGVKD. V dropped 3 bases and J dropped 0; count of bases not matched to a gene: 18. CDR3 amino acids: CAISDRTGALQTQFSGANVLTF. CDR3 nucleotide sequence: TGTGCCATCAGTGATAGGACAGGGGCATTGCAGACTCAATTCTCTGGGGCCAACGTCCTGACTTTC.

The table lists this clonotype with many counts. The gene calls are TRBV29-1 and TRBJ2-1; D uncertain. This CDR3 has 11 residues. V lost 1 base and J lost 7, with 5 bases in between. CDR1 is SQVTM and CDR2 is ANQGSEA in the germline V gene. The CDR3 DNA is TGCAGCGTTGAAGCTGGAAATGAGCAGTTCTTC. It yields the protein CSVEAGNEQFF.

This clonotype was recorded a few times. V and J are TRBV19 and TRBJ2-1, with D possibly matching TRBD2 (8 bases). The CDR3 consists of 16 residues. V was shortened by 3 bases and J by 2 bases, with 14 bases between the two germline ends. Germline loops: CDR1 LNHDA, CDR2 SQIVND (reference sequence). The CDR3 loop reads CASSMVAGQTYNEQFF. The DNA for the CDR3 is TGTGCCAGTAGTATGGTAGCGGGACAGACCTACAATGAGCAGTTCTTC.

The rearrangement links TRBV12-3 or TRBV12-4 to TRBJ2-7; D is ambiguous. Trimming stripped 1 base from V and 7 bases from J, with 8 bases between. This CDR3 has 12 residues. The CDR3 region has the DNA TGTGCCAGCAGTTTAGGGTTGGCAGAGCAGTACTTC. Protein: CASSLGLAEQYF.

This clonotype has a handful of counts. The V call is TRBV15, the J call TRBJ1-6, with TRBD1 as a possible D gene (5 bases). CDR1 is LNHNV, CDR2 YYDKDF, per germline (reference sequence). V was shortened by 2 bases and J by 7 bases, with 6 bases between the two germline ends. The CDR3 length is 13 residues. In nucleotides, the CDR3 is TGTGCCACCAGCAGAAAGGGGAATTCACCCCTCCACTTT. Translated, it gives CATSRKGNSPLHF. Filled out from reference TRBV15 and TRBJ1-6, the complete variable domain reads DAMVIQNPRYQVTQFGKPVTLSCSQTLNHNVMYWYQQKSSQAPKLLFHYYDKDFNNEADTPDNFQSRRPNTSFCFLDIRSPGLGDTAMYLCATSRKGNSPLHFGNGTRLTVT.

This clonotype appeared a few times. As DNA, the CDR3 is TGCAGTGCTGGAAGACCGGGACAGAACACAGATACGCAGTATTTT. Its protein is CSAGRPGQNTDTQYF. The rearrangement joins TRBV20-1 to TRBJ2-3, with 7 bases matching TRBD1. J lost 2 bases, V lost 5 bases, and 10 bases had no gene match. CDR3 length: 15 residues. The germline CDR1 and CDR2 sequences are DFQATT and SNEGSKA (reference sequence).

There are a few counts of this clonotype. This chain connects TRBV3-1 to TRBJ1-2; the D gene is possibly TRBD1 (6 bases). CDR3 length: 15 residues. Germline V gives CDR1 LGHDT, CDR2 YNNKEL (reference sequence). V lost 5 bases to trimming and J lost 4 bases, with 17 bases between them. The CDR3 bases are TGTGCCAGCAGCTCCCTAGGGGGACCAGCCTATGGCTACACCTTC. It encodes CASSSLGGPAYGYTF. The whole variable domain, filled in from reference TRBV3-1 and TRBJ1-2, reads DTAVSQTPKYLVTQMGNDKSIKCEQNLGHDTMYWYKQDSKKFLKIMFSYNNKELIINETVPNRFSPKSPDKAHLNLHINSLELGDSAVYFCASSSLGGPAYGYTFGSGTRLTVV.

This clonotype was counted only a few times. The J gene is TRBJ2-3, the V gene TRBV12-3 or TRBV12-4; maybe TRBD2 (5 bases). Trimming cost V 2 bases and J 4 bases, with 13 bases left between them. The CDR3 spans 15 residues. The CDR3 region is CASSLSSAGADTQYF. The CDR3 coding sequence is TGTGCCAGCAGTTTATCCAGCGCGGGTGCAGATACGCAGTATTTT.

This clonotype was recorded at least ten times. The rearrangement joins TRBV10-3 to TRBJ2-3, with D perhaps TRBD2 (5 bases). The CDR3 is made up of 17 amino acids. Looked up from germline, CDR1 is ENHRY and CDR2 is SYGVKD. V was pared by 0 bases and J by 1 base, with 14 bases between. CDR3 DNA: TGTGCCATCAGTGAGTCGGGGAAGGCCGGGGGCACAGATACGCAGTATTTT. Translating gives CAISESGKAGGTDTQYF.

The chain has TRBV20-1 and TRBJ2-1; TRBD2 agrees at 7 bases. The CDR3 contains 15 residues. Germline V CDR1 and CDR2: DFQATT, SNEGSKA (reference sequence). Trimming removed 6 bases from V and 8 bases from J; junction bases left unmatched: 16. The CDR3 spells CSAPARLALIDEQFF. The CDR3 region has the DNA TGCAGTGCCCCTGCTCGACTAGCCCTTATCGATGAGCAGTTCTTC.

This clonotype showed up just a few times. In DNA, the CDR3 is TGCAGTGCTCAACCCGGCGGGAGAAAGACCCAGTACTTC. This codes for CSAQPGGRKTQYF. The V and J genes are TRBV20-1 and TRBJ2-5, with 7 bases matching TRBD2. Germline V gene lookup returns CDR1 DFQATT and CDR2 SNEGSKA (reference sequence). The V segment lost 5 bases and the J segment 6 bases; nucleotides outside the gene matches: 9. The CDR3 sequence is 13 residues long.

This clonotype was found a few times. The chain employs TRBV10-3 and TRBJ2-1, with D perhaps matching TRBD1 (6 bases). The CDR3 runs 16 residues. V lost 6 bases to trimming and J lost 1 base, with 16 bases between them. Germline CDR1 and CDR2: ENHRY and SYGVKD. CDR3 loop: CAISPRGGRSYNEQFF. CDR3 DNA: TGTGCCATCAGCCCCCGAGGGGGAAGGTCCTACAATGAGCAGTTCTTC.

The rearrangement uses TRBV5-1 and TRBJ2-4; either TRBD1 or TRBD2 may fit D (5 bases each). Germline-derived CDR1 and CDR2 are SGHRS and YFSETQ. The germline V and J ends were trimmed by 5 bases and 8 bases, with 17 bases remaining between them. The CDR3 loop spans 14 amino acids. For the CDR3, the DNA is TGCGCCAGCAGTACGGGATCAGGGCGGGACATTCAGTACTTC. It is translated as CASSTGSGRDIQYF.

The table lists this clonotype with a few counts. At one boundary the junction diverges from the germline segment, which might be a read error. The V and J genes are TRBV3-1 and TRBJ2-1; 8 bases line up with TRBD2. Germline assignment: CDR1 LGHDT and CDR2 YNNKEL (reference sequence). The CDR3 contains 13 residues. The DNA of the CDR3 is TGTGCCAGCACCCAAAGCGGGGGCAATGAGCAGTTCTTC. Translating gives CASTQSGGNEQFF.

CDR3 amino acids: CASSYGSGRVQETQYF. The CDR3 DNA follows: TGTGCCAGCAGTTACGGTAGCGGGAGAGTCCAAGAGACCCAGTACTTC. The chain joins TRBV6-5 to TRBJ2-5; 9 bases map to TRBD2. CDR1 MNHEY and CDR2 SVGAGI come from the germline V gene. The CDR3 runs to 16 residues. The trim removed 2 bases at V and 1 base at J, leaving 5 bases unmatched.